This TCR beta chain was profiled in a study of T cells after yellow fever vaccination (dated 2019 in TCRdb). In terms of the full investigation: Libraries from fractions with low cell numbers were prepared with the SMART-Seq v4 Ultra Low Input RNA kit. To follow T-cell clones before and after primary and booster YFV17D yellow fever vaccination, bulk TCR alpha and beta repertoires were sequenced over time. Bulk PBMC replicates and cell subsets were isolated from blood drawn at multiple timepoints before and after both primary and secondary immunization. Two healthy male donors made up the cohort, one aged 18 to 30 years and the other aged 30 to 40 years.

Synthesis of TCR cDNA relied on 5'RACE template switching, a step that introduced a universal primer site along with unique molecular identifiers. Priming of cDNA synthesis was performed from both the TCR alpha and TCR beta constant segments. Library amplification used two PCR steps, and the second PCR step added sample barcodes and sequencing adapters. Sequencing of libraries was done on Illumina HiSeq 2500 (2x100 bp) or NovaSeq (2x150 bp). The study's own analysis went as follows. MIGEC was used to demultiplex reads and collapse the reads into UMI consensus sequences, and MiXCR was used for V(D)J alignment. Clonotypes responding to the vaccine were identified with edgeR on replicate PBMC samples, with the criteria of FDR below 0.01 and a log2 fold change above 5 up to day 15. CD4 or CD8 identity was assigned to each bulk clonotype according to whether the clonotype was present at higher abundance in the sequenced CD4 repertoire or the sequenced CD8 repertoire. TCRdb handled the public reads itself, with Q25 trimming in fastp and clone calling in MiXCR, and kept productive beta chains. A single entry per CDR3 protein holds the most common genes and DNA from its merged rows. The V and J calls and clone size are TCRdb's, not the authors'. This sample holds approximately 150,000 distinct CDR3 sequences; 7% to 9% were observed only once. The top ten constitute approximately 0.78% of the sample.

The paper as a whole reports these results and caveats: Because the study included only two donors, the extent to which the findings can be generalized is limited. Most clones expanded after primary vaccination (almost 98% of CD4 and around nine tenths of CD8) were re-detected after the booster, suggesting that broad memory maintenance occurred. Because abundant contaminating clonotypes from the bulk population could be contained in FACS-sorted repertoires, computational filtering was required. Compared with the primary T-cell response, the secondary T-cell response was weaker but faster, peaking on day 5 rather than day 15. A small fraction of clonotypes appeared in both the CD4 and CD8 compartments, likely as a result of convergent recombination.

The label giving this sample's treatment or condition can be read as: live attenuated yellow fever vaccine strain. A standard Ficoll-Paque protocol was used to isolate PBMCs from peripheral blood. CD4 and CD8 T-cell fractions were isolated with Dynabeads CD4 and CD8 positive selection kits. TriZol was used to extract RNA from bulk PBMCs, CD4 and CD8 fractions, and dextramer-positive and dextramer-negative fractions. This clonotype was recorded at least ten times. No antigen is known for it. Base qualities are not at hand, and no much larger clone is one base apart. Sample: CD4+ T cells sorted from PBMCs, taken 5 days after the yellow fever booster vaccination. The origin of this receptor is a man younger than 45 who received the YFV17D yellow fever vaccine.

The CDR3 is CASSMTSGANNEQFF. DNA sequence: TGCGCCAGCAGCATGACTAGCGGGGCTAACAATGAGCAGTTCTTC. The chain joins TRBV5-1 to TRBJ2-1; TRBD2 agrees with 11 junctional bases. Based on the germline V gene, the CDR1 and CDR2 sequences are SGHRS and YFSETQ. From V the trimming removes 4 bases and from J it removes 5 bases, while the gene matches leave 5 bases of the junction unaccounted for. The CDR3 covers 15 residues, taking in both the cysteine and the phenylalanine. Here the CDR3 DNA is all that survives: 45 bases in frame from base 1.